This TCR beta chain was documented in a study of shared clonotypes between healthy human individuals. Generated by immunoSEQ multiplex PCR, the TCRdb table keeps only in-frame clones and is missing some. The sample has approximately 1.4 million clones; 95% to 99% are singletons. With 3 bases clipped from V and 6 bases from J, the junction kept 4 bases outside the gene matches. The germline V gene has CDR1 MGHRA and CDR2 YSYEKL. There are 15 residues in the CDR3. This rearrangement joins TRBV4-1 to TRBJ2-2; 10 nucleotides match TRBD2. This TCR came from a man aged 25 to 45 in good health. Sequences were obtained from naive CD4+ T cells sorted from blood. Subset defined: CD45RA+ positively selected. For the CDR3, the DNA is TGCGCCAGCAGCCACCTAGCGGGAGTCCCCGGGGAGCTGTTTTTT. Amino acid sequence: CASSHLAGVPGELFF.